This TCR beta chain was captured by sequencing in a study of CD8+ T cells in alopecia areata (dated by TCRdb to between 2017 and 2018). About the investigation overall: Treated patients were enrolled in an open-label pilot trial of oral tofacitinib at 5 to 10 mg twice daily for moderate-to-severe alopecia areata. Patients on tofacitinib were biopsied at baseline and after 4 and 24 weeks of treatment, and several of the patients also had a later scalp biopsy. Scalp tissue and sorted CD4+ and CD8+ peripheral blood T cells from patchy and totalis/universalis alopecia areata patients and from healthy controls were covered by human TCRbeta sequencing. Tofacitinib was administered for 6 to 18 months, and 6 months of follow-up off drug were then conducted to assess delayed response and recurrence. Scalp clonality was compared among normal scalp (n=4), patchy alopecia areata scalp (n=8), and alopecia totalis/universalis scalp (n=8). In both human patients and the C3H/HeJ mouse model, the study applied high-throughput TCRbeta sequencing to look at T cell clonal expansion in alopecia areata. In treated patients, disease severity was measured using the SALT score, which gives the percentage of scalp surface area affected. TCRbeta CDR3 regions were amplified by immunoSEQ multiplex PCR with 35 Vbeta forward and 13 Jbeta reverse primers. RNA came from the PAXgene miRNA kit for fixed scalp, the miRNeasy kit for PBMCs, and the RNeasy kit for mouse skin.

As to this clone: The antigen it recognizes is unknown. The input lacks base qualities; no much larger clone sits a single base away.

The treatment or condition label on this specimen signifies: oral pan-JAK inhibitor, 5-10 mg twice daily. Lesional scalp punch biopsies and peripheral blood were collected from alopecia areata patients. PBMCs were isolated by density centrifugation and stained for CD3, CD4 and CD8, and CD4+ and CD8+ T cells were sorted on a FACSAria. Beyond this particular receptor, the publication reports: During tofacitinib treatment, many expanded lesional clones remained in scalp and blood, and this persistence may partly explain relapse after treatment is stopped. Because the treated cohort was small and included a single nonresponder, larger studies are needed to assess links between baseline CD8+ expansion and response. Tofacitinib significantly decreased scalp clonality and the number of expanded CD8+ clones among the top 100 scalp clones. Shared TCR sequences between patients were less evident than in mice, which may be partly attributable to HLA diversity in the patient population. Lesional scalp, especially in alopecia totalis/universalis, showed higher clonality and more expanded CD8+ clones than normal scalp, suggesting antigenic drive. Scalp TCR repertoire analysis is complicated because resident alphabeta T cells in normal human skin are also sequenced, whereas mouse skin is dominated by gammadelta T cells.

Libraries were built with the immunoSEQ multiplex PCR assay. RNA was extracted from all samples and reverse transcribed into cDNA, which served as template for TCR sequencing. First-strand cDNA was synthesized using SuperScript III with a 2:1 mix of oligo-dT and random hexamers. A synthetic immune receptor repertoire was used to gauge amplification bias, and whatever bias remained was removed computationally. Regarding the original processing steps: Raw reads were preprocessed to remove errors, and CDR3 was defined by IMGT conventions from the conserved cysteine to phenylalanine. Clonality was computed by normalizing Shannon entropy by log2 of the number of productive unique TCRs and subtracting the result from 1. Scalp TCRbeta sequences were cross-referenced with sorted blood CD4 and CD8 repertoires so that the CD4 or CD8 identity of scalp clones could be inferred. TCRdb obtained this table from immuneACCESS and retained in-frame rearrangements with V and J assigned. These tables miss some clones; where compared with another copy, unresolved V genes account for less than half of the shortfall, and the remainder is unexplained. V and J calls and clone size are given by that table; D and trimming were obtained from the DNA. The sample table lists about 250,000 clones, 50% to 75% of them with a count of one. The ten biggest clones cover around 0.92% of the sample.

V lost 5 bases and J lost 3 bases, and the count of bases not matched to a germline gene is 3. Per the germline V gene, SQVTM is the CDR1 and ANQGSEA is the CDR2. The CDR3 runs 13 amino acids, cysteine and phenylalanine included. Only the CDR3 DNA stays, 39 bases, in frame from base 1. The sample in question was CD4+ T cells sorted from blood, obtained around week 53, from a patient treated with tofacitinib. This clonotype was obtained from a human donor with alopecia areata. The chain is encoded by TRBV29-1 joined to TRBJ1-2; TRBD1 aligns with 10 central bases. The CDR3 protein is CSVQGTGDYGYTF. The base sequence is TGCAGCGTTCAAGGGACAGGGGACTATGGCTACACCTTC.